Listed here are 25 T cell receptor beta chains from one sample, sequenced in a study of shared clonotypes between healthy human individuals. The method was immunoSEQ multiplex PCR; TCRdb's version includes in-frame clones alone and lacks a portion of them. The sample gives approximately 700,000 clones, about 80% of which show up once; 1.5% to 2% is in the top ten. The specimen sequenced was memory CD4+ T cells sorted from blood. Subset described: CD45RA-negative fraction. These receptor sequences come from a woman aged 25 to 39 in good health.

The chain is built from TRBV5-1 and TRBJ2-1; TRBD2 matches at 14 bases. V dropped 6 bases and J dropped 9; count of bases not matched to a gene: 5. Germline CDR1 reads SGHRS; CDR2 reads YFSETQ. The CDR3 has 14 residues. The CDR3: CASKPGTSGGEQFF. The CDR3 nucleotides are TGCGCCAGCAAGCCCGGGACTAGCGGGGGTGAGCAGTTCTTC.

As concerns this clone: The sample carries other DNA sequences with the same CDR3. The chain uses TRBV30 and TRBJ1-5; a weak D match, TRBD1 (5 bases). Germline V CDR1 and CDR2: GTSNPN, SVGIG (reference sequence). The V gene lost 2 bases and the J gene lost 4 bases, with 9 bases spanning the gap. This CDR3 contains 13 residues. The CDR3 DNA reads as TGTGCCTGGAGTAGGGGACGAAATCAGCCCCAGCATTTT. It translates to CAWSRGRNQPQHF.

The CDR3 coding sequence is TGTGCCAGCAGCACTACAGGGACCACCTACGAGCAGTACTTC. Its translation: CASSTTGTTYEQYF. The rearrangement joins TRBV5-5 to TRBJ2-7; tentatively, D is TRBD1 (6 bases). Germline assignment: CDR1 SGHKS and CDR2 YYEKEE (reference sequence). This CDR3 has 14 residues. V gave up 4 bases and J gave up 2 bases, with 13 bases separating them.

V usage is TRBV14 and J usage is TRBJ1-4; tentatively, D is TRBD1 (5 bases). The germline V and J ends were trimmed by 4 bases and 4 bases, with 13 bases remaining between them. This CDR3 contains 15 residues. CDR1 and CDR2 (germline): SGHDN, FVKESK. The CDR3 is CASSRSGTVNEKLFF. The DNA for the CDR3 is TGTGCCAGCAGCCGGTCCGGGACGGTTAATGAAAAACTGTTTTTT. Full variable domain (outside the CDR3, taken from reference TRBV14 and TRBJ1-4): EAGVTQFPSHSVIEKGQTVTLRCDPISGHDNLYWYRRVMGKEIKFLLHFVKESKQDESGMPNNRFLAERTGGTYSTLKVQPAELEDSGVYFCASSRSGTVNEKLFFGSGTQLSVL.

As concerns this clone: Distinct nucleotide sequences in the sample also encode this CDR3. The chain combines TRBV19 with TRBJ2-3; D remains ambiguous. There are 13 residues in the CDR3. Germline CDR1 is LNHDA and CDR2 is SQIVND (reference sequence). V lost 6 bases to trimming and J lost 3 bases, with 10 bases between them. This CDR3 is CASRLASTDTQYF. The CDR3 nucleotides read TGTGCCAGTAGATTGGCCTCGACAGATACGCAGTATTTT.

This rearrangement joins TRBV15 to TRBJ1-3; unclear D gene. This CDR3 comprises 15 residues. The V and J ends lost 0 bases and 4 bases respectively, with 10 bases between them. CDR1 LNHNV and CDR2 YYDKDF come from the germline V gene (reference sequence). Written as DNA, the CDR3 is TGTGCCACCAGCAGAGATAAAGGGTCGGGAAACACCATATATTTT. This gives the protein CATSRDKGSGNTIYF.

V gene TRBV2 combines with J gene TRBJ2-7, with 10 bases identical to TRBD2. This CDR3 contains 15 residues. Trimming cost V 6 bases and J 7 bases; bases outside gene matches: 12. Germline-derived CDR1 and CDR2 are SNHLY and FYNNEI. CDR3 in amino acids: CASRATSGNIGEQYF. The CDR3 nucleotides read TGTGCCAGCAGGGCAACTAGCGGGAACATAGGGGAGCAGTACTTC.

CDR3 loop: CASSFTEMNTEAFF. The CDR3, as DNA: TGTGCCAGCAGCTTCACGGAAATGAACACTGAAGCTTTCTTT. This chain connects TRBV7-2 to TRBJ1-1; D ambiguous. The CDR3 consists of 14 residues. V lost 3 bases to trimming and J lost 0 bases, with 8 bases between them. The V gene's germline CDR1 is SGHTA and CDR2 FQGNSA.

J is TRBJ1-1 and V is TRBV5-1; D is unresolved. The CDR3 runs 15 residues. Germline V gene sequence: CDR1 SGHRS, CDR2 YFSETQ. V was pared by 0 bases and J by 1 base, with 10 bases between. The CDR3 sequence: CASSLVVGPNTEAFF. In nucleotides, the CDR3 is TGCGCCAGCAGCTTGGTAGTCGGGCCGAACACTGAAGCTTTCTTT.

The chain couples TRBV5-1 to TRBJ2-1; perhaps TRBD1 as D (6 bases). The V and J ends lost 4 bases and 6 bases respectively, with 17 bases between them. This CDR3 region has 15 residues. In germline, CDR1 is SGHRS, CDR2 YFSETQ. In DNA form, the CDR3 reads TGCGCCAGCAGCCCCGGGACAATCGGCACCAATGAGCAGTTCTTC. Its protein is CASSPGTIGTNEQFF.

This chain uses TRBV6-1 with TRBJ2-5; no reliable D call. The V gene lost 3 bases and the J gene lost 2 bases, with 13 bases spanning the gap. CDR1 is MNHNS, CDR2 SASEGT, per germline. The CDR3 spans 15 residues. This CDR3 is CASSEFPLRQETQYF. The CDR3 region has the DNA TGTGCCAGCAGTGAGTTCCCCCTGAGGCAAGAGACCCAGTACTTC.

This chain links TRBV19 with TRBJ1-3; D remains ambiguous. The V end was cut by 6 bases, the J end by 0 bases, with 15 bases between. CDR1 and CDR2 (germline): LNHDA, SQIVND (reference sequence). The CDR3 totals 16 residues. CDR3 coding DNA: TGTGCCAGTAGGGACCGGGATCCAAGCTCTGGAAACACCATATATTTT. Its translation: CASRDRDPSSGNTIYF. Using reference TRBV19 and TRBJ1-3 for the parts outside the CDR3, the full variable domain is DGGITQSPKYLFRKEGQNVTLSCEQNLNHDAMYWYRQDPGQGLRLIYYSQIVNDFQKGDIAEGYSVSREKKESFPLTVTSAQKNPTAFYLCASRDRDPSSGNTIYFGEGSWLTVV.

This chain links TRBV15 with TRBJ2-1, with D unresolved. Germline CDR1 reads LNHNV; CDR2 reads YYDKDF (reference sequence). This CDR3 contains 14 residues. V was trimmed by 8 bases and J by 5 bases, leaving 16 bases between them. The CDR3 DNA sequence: TGTGCCACCGCGAAGTCTACACCCGACAATGAGCAGTTCTTC. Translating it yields CATAKSTPDNEQFF.

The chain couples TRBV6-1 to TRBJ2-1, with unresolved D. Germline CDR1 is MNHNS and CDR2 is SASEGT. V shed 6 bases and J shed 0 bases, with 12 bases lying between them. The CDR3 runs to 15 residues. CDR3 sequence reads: CASRGLVSSYNEQFF. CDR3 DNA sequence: TGTGCCAGCAGGGGTCTAGTCAGCTCCTACAATGAGCAGTTCTTC.

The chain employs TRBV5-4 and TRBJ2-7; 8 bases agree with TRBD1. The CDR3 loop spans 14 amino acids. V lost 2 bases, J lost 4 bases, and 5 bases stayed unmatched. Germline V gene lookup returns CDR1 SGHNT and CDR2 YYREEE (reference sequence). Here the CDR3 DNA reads TGTGCCAGCAGCTTAGGACAGGGCGTTTACGAGCAGTACTTC. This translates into CASSLGQGVYEQYF.

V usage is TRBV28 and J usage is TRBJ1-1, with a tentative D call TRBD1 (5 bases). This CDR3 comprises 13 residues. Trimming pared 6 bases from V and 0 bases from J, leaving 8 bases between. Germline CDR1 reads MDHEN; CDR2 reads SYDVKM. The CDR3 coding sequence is TGTGCCAGCAGGACGACAGTGAACACTGAAGCTTTCTTT. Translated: CASRTTVNTEAFF.

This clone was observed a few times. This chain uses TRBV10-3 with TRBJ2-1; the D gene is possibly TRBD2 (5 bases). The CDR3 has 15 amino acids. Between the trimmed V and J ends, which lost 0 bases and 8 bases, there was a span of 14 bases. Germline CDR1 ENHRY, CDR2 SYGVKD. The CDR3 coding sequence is TGTGCCATCAGTGAGTCGATTCGGGAACGTGATGAGCAGTTCTTC. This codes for CAISESIRERDEQFF.

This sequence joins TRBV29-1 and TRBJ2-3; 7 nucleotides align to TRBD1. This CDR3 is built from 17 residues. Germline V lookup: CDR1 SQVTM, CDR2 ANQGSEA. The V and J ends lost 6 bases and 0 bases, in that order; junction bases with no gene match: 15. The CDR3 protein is CSVGIPGTATSTDTQYF. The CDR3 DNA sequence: TGCAGCGTGGGGATTCCCGGGACAGCAACTAGCACAGATACGCAGTATTTT.

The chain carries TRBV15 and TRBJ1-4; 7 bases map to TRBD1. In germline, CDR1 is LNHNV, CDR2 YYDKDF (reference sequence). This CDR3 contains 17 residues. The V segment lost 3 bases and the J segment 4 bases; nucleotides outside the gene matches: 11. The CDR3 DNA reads TGTGCCACCAGCAGCCAGCCAGGACAGGAAAATAATGAAAAACTGTTTTTT. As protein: CATSSQPGQENNEKLFF.

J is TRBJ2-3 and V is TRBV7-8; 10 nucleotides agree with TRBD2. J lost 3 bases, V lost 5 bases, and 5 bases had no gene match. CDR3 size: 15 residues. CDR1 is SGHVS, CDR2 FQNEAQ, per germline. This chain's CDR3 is CASSPAGGPTDTQYF. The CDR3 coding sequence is TGTGCCAGCAGCCCAGCGGGAGGGCCGACAGATACGCAGTATTTT.

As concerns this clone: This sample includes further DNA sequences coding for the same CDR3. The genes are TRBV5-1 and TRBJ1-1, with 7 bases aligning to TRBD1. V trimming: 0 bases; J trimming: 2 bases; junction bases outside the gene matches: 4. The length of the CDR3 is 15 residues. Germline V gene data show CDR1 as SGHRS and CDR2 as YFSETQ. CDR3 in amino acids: CASSLGDRDNTEAFF. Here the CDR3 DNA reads TGCGCCAGCAGCTTGGGAGACAGGGACAACACTGAAGCTTTCTTT.

DNA of the CDR3: TGTGCCAGCAGTACTAGCGGGAGGGGAACCGGGGAGCTGTTTTTT. Encoded protein: CASSTSGRGTGELFF. The genes are TRBV27 and TRBJ2-2; 13 nucleotides match TRBD2. Trimming cost V 5 bases and J 5 bases; bases outside gene matches: 2. This CDR3 is 15 amino acids long. The germline V gene encodes CDR1 MNHEY and CDR2 SMNVEV (reference sequence).

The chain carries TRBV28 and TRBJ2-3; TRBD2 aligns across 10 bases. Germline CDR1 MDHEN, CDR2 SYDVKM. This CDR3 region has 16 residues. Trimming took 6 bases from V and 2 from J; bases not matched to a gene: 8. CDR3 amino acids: CASSQRLAGYTDTQYF. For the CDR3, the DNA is TGTGCCAGCAGCCAACGACTAGCGGGCTACACAGATACGCAGTATTTT.

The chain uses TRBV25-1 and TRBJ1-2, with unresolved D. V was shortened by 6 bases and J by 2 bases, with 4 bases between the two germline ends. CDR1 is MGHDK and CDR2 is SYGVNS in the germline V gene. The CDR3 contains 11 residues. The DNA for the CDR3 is TGTGCCAGCAGCAAGAACTATGGCTACACCTTC. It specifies CASSKNYGYTF.

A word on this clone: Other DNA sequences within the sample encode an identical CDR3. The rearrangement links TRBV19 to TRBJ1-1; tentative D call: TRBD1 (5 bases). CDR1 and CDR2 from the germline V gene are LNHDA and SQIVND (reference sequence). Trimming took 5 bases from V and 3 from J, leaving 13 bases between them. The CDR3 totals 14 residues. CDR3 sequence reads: CASSPRQRDTEAFF. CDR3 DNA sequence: TGTGCCAGTAGTCCGAGACAGAGGGACACTGAAGCTTTCTTT.